The 9 T cell receptor beta chains below all came from one sample that was sequenced in a study of T cells in tumors after PD-1 blockade. TCRdb's copy holds only in-frame clones and misses some; the assay was immunoSEQ multiplex PCR. The table includes some 14,000 clones, around two thirds detected once. Sequenced here: tumor tissue, sampled after anti-PD-1 treatment. These receptors originate from a human donor with cutaneous squamous cell carcinoma.

This clone was counted only a few times. This rearrangement joins TRBV5-1 to TRBJ2-3; D call uncertain. CDR1 SGHRS and CDR2 YFSETQ come from the germline V gene. The V end was cut by 0 bases, the J end by 0 bases, with 8 bases between. CDR3 length: 15 amino acids. In DNA form, the CDR3 reads TGCGCCAGCAGCTTGGGGCAGTCTAGCACAGATACGCAGTATTTT. Its translation: CASSLGQSSTDTQYF.

This clone was recorded a few times. The V gene is TRBV19, the J gene TRBJ1-2, with D possibly being TRBD1 (5 bases). Germline loops: CDR1 LNHDA, CDR2 SQIVND (reference sequence). The CDR3 is made up of 12 amino acids. The germline V and J ends were trimmed by 4 bases and 4 bases, with 7 bases remaining between them. The CDR3 DNA reads TGTGCCAGTAGTACGACAGCCTATGGCTACACCTTC. The encoded protein is CASSTTAYGYTF.

This clone came up once. The chain links TRBV10-1 to TRBJ2-2; 7 bases agree with TRBD1. This CDR3 comprises 15 residues. V trimming: 1 base; J trimming: 2 bases; junction bases outside the gene matches: 1. The germline gives CDR1 WNHNN, CDR2 SYGVQD (reference sequence). CDR3 DNA sequence: TGCGCCAGCAGTGAGTACAGGGGAAACACCGGGGAGCTGTTTTTT. Translated, it gives CASSEYRGNTGELFF.

The chain is built from TRBV3-1 (or the pseudogene TRBV3-2) and TRBJ2-7; 10 bases are shared with TRBD1. Trimming removed 0 bases from V and 6 bases from J; junction bases left unmatched: 8. CDR3 length equals 16 residues. The germline V gene has CDR1 LGHDT and CDR2 YNNKEL (reference sequence). For the CDR3, the DNA is TGTGCCAGCAGCCAAGATCCCGGACAGGGGGTTCCCGAGCAGTACTTC. It specifies CASSQDPGQGVPEQYF.

This chain connects TRBV5-1 to TRBJ2-1, with D hard to call. This CDR3 spans 12 amino acids. The germline CDR1 and CDR2 sequences are SGHRS and YFSETQ. V was cut by 1 base and J by 8 bases, with 7 bases left in between. The CDR3: CASSLRVDEQFF. The CDR3 DNA follows: TGCGCCAGCAGCTTGAGGGTAGATGAGCAGTTCTTC.

This chain uses TRBV19 with TRBJ2-7; 8 bases align to TRBD1. This CDR3 comprises 14 residues. Germline V gene sequence: CDR1 LNHDA, CDR2 SQIVND (reference sequence). The ends lost 6 bases at V and 1 base at J; junction bases unmatched: 5. This CDR3 is CASRQQGGSYEQYF. The CDR3 nucleotides read TGTGCCAGTAGACAACAGGGGGGATCCTACGAGCAGTACTTC. The entire variable domain, with the rest obtained from reference TRBV19 and TRBJ2-7, is as follows: DGGITQSPKYLFRKEGQNVTLSCEQNLNHDAMYWYRQDPGQGLRLIYYSQIVNDFQKGDIAEGYSVSREKKESFPLTVTSAQKNPTAFYLCASRQQGGSYEQYFGPGTRLTVT.

The chain couples TRBV7-6 to TRBJ2-2; 7 positions agree with TRBD1. J lost 5 bases, V lost 6 bases, and 12 bases had no gene match. Per the germline V gene, CDR1 is SGHVS and CDR2 is FNYEAQ. The CDR3 runs to 16 residues. The CDR3 DNA reads as TGTGCCAGCAGGACGAAGGGGCAGGGACAGACCGGGGAGCTGTTTTTT. Amino acids: CASRTKGQGQTGELFF.

The CDR3 DNA follows: TGTGCCAGCTCACCCAACAGGGAGAACACTGAAGCTTTCTTT. Protein product: CASSPNRENTEAFF. The chain combines TRBV18 with TRBJ1-1, with D perhaps TRBD1 (6 bases). The V gene lost 3 bases and the J gene lost 1 base, with 9 bases spanning the gap. There are 14 residues in the CDR3. Germline V gene sequence: CDR1 KGHSH, CDR2 LQKENI.

This clone occurred a few times. The chain is built from TRBV30 and TRBJ2-3; weak D call: TRBD2 (5 bases). This CDR3 is built from 11 residues. From germline, CDR1 is GTSNPN and CDR2 SVGIG (reference sequence). Between the trimmed V and J ends, which lost 2 bases and 5 bases, there was a span of 5 bases. As DNA, the CDR3 is TGTGCCTGGAGTAGCGGAGATACGCAGTATTTT. Its translation: CAWSSGDTQYF. The full variable domain, its missing parts supplied by reference TRBV30 and TRBJ2-3, is SQTIHQWPATLVQPVGSPLSLECTVEGTSNPNLYWYRQAAGRGLQLLFYSVGIGQISSEVPQNLSASRPQDRQFILSSKKLLLSDSGFYLCAWSSGDTQYFGPGTRLTVL.